This TCR beta chain was sequenced during a study of control samples from healthy donors and cancer patients. V was clipped by 5 bases and J by 5 bases, with 18 bases between them. CDR3 size: 15 residues. Germline V gene lookup returns CDR1 SGHNT and CDR2 YENEEA. This table comes from immunoSEQ multiplex PCR, and its TCRdb copy is limited to in-frame clones, with some not included. The sample lists fewer than 30,000 clones, 85% occurring once. This chain connects TRBV11-3 to TRBJ2-5; a weak D match, TRBD1 (6 bases). This clonotype was obtained from a woman in her sixties with head and neck cancer. The sequenced sample was PBMCs. DNA for the CDR3: TGTGCCAGCAGCCCCGAGAGGGGGTCCGGGGAGACCCAGTACTTC. Protein: CASSPERGSGETQYF.